Listed below are T cell receptor beta chains from one sample, sequenced in a study of blood T cell repertoires in COVID-19. Sequencing used immunoSEQ multiplex PCR; TCRdb keeps in-frame clones, though not all of them. The table has fewer than 300,000 clones, more than 75% seen once. Sequenced material: peripheral blood. Receptors originate from a woman aged 40 to 50 who had recovered from COVID-19. Each CDR3 is given with its conserved first and last residue.

TRBV7-2	TRBJ2-1	CASSSTRTSGRNYNEQFF
TRBV9	TRBJ2-7	CASSVPRQGGRDEQYF
TRBV2	TRBJ1-1	CASSGGWRTEAFF
TRBV4-1	TRBJ2-1	CASSKPGTSYNEQFF
TRBV27	TRBJ1-5	CASSFNSNQPQHF
TRBV4-3	TRBJ2-1	CASSPGLAGYEQFF
TRBV6-5	TRBJ1-4	CASSPREANEKLFF
TRBV3-1/TRBV3-2	TRBJ2-5	CASSPRGLASGTQYF
TRBV10-3	TRBJ1-2	CAISERAPDHGYTF
TRBV7-2	TRBJ2-1	CASSPRAQGAYNEQFF
TRBV18	TRBJ2-7	CASSPDSGRAGYEQYF
TRBV10-3	TRBJ2-3	CAISPEGPDTQYF
TRBV19	TRBJ1-1	CATVGGGGAFF
TRBV7-9	TRBJ1-5	CASSLVGRDKNQPQHF
TRBV7-2	TRBJ2-2	CASSSLTSATGELFF
TRBV19	TRBJ1-1	CASSVSRGLRGTEAFF
TRBV11-2	TRBJ1-1	CASSPTGTVNTEAFF
TRBV5-4	TRBJ1-6	CASSMTGGGSPLHF
TRBV25-1	TRBJ2-1	CASSDSGRARNEQFF
TRBV20-1	TRBJ2-7	CSASGPLADVYEQYF
TRBV28	TRBJ1-6	CASSFGQGGYSPLHF
TRBV9	TRBJ2-2	CASSVATATSFGELFF
TRBV11-2	TRBJ2-1	CASTSLRQGGYEQFF
TRBV4-2	TRBJ1-1	CASSIEAENTEAFF
TRBV3-1/TRBV3-2	TRBJ2-1	CASSQVASSYNEQFF
TRBV5-4	TRBJ1-2	CATSRDSGYGYTF
TRBV30	TRBJ2-3	CAWSIAGGRDTQYF
TRBV4-3	TRBJ2-1	CASSQEVGTSGHNEQFF
TRBV19	TRBJ1-1	CATDLGQGNMNTEAFF
TRBV10-3	TRBJ2-1	CAITERGAHNEQFF
TRBV12-5	TRBJ1-1	CASGRTGQLNTEAFF
TRBV6-2/TRBV6-3	TRBJ2-7	CASNPTSSLGEQYF
TRBV4-1	TRBJ1-6	CASSRDRGISYNSPLHF
TRBV4-3	TRBJ1-4	CASSQEGVNYEKLFF
TRBV4-3	TRBJ1-2	CASSPDGDDGYTF
TRBV6-5	TRBJ2-2	CASRMGARRTGELFF
TRBV6-6	TRBJ1-6	CASRPPDRGYNSPLHF
TRBV18	TRBJ1-5	CASSPPNGPGAQHF
TRBV10-3	TRBJ2-1	CAITRGLGDGDEQFF
TRBV18	TRBJ2-2	CASSPHGLAGGLNTGELFF
TRBV15	TRBJ2-7	CATSGGRGSTYEQYF
TRBV27	TRBJ1-1	CASSLGTNRALNTEAFF
TRBV5-5	TRBJ2-1	CASSSASGRTYNEQFF
TRBV5-1	TRBJ1-2	CASSLVQGAYGYTF
TRBV28	TRBJ2-1	CASSLSGWTYNEQFF
TRBV10-3	TRBJ2-3	CAIIERHGGRDTQYF
TRBV5-6	TRBJ1-1	CASSLVGGGGDRNTEAFF
TRBV15	TRBJ1-2	CATSPSGVYGYTF
TRBV19	TRBJ1-1	CASSKDSTEAFF
TRBV5-1	TRBJ2-1	CASSLVQGGVDNEQFF
TRBV11-3	TRBJ2-6	CASSPRRAGANVLTF
TRBV18	TRBJ1-5	CASSPRGVNQPQHF